A single T cell receptor beta chain is shown here with its context. The germline gives CDR1 LNHDA, CDR2 SQIVND (reference sequence). This CDR3 comprises 17 residues. V lost 0 bases to trimming and J lost 2 bases, with 14 bases between them. The data were taken from a study of blood T cell repertoires in COVID-19. Across the study: Samples came from the United States, Italy and Spain, spanning acute and convalescent COVID-19. The cDNA or gDNA used as material had been derived from T cells, B-cell-depleted T cells, or PBMCs.

As processed by the authors: Estimation of nucleated cell counts relied on the amplification of reference gene primers. The method was immunoSEQ multiplex PCR; TCRdb's version includes in-frame clones alone and lacks a portion of them. For V, J and clone size, that table is used; D and trimming come from the DNA. The sample gives nearly 35,000 clones, more than 75% of which show up once; about 64% is in the top ten. The V gene is TRBV19, the J gene TRBJ2-1, with TRBD2 as a possible D gene (6 bases). Input material: peripheral blood. This TCR was sampled from a man in his sixties or seventies with acute or convalescent COVID-19. Here the CDR3 reads CASSIDEAEGAYNEQFF. CDR3 nucleotide sequence: TGTGCCAGTAGTATAGATGAGGCGGAGGGAGCCTACAATGAGCAGTTCTTC.